Here is one T cell receptor beta chain with its context. This record comes from a study of T cell changes during pregnancy in multiple sclerosis. The CDR3 has 16 residues. V was pared by 5 bases and J by 0 bases, with 4 bases of the junction left unmatched. CDR1 is LNHDA and CDR2 is SQIVND in the germline V gene (reference sequence). Method: immunoSEQ multiplex PCR; TCRdb's copy keeps in-frame clones and lacks some. Of 58,000 or so clones listed, nearly 95% were seen once; the top ten hold less than 0.6%. This chain links TRBV19 with TRBJ1-6; 7 bases agree with TRBD1. The source was CD4+ T cells from peripheral blood mononuclear cells, collected in the third trimester of pregnancy. The receptor's source is a female donor with multiple sclerosis, enrolled in a pregnancy study. CDR3 protein: CASSGTVSSYNSPLHF. The CDR3 DNA reads as TGTGCCAGTAGTGGGACAGTCAGCTCCTATAATTCACCCCTCCACTTT.